This TCR beta chain emerged from a study of T cell clonality in common variable immunodeficiency (dated by TCRdb to 2015 to 2017). Overall study outcomes, separate from this receptor: Fewer TCRbeta clones were shared among CVID subjects than among healthy controls (p < 0.0001). Correlations of repertoire features with clinical complications were constrained by heterogeneity among patients within the CVID cohort. CVID TCRbeta sequences were reported to have fewer deletions and N-nucleotide insertions and to lack highly modified clones with 13 or more V deletions. Increased TCRbeta clonality was found in CVID subjects compared with healthy controls (t-test p = 0.018), with the increase being most characteristic of about a third of subjects. The authors noted that sequencing repertoires of T cell subpopulations would be needed to clarify what caused the increased clonality in CVID. Although equal DNA input was used, an average of roughly 85,000 unique sequences per sample was obtained for controls, compared with some 30,000 for CVID samples.

CVID samples and control samples contributed equivalent amounts of genomic DNA as sequencing input. For every sample, a 60 bp segment covering the rearranged TCRbeta CDR3 region was amplified and then sequenced. The immunoSEQ assay, a bias-corrected multiplex PCR combined with high-throughput sequencing, was used to amplify TCRbeta. The source study handled its data this way. Every unique nucleotide sequence counted as a clone and was annotated with V, D and J genes, copy number and frequency. Sequences were labeled productive if in frame, and non-productive if out of frame or containing stop codons. As previously described, clonality was calculated on the basis of Shannon's entropy. Mean CDR3 Kyte-Doolittle hydropathy was derived from the predicted amino acid sequences of productive clones. The R hclust function was used to hierarchically cluster scaled V gene usage with Manhattan distance and complete linkage. Sharing of clones by CDR3 amino acid sequence was evaluated by resampling 12 repertoires per group over 100 rounds. Repertoires were searched for roughly 70 published EBV-specific and around 240 published CMV-specific TCRbeta sequences. Two CVID samples yielding fewer than 10,000 sequences were excluded from analysis, leaving a few dozen CVID repertoires. TCRdb limited this immuneACCESS table to in-frame rearrangements with V and J called. A share of clones is missing; checked studies link under half to unresolved V genes, and the rest is unexplained. V and J calls and clone size come straight from that table; D and trimming were deduced from the DNA. Across this sample, about 21,000 clones were tabulated and none appeared just once. Of the sample, under 3% is held by the ten largest clones.

Including cysteine and phenylalanine, the CDR3 has 12 amino acids. Shown are 27 bases from within the CDR3, in frame from base 1. Unmatched junction bases come to 2, with V trimmed by 6 bases and J by 5 bases. The germline V gene (reference sequence) supplies CDR1 LNHDA and CDR2 SQIVND. On this clone: The antigen it recognizes is unknown. Coverage ceases 3 residues before the CDR3 finishes, and the germline J gene fills in the end. Distinct nucleotide sequences in the sample also encode this CDR3.

Standard criteria, namely reduction of serum IgG, IgA and/or IgM below the normal range together with specific antibody deficiency, were applied for the diagnosis of CVID. A total of fewer than 50 subjects (about 15 female and 29 male; age range 9 to 64 years, mean age around 40) were included in the CVID group. Both CVID patients and healthy controls were predominantly of Caucasian heritage. All CVID subjects had received replacement immunoglobulin therapy for at least one year at the time of study participation. No CVID subject was ill or taking immunomodulatory or immunosuppressive medication when blood was collected. Heparinized peripheral whole blood samples of about 5 to 9 ml were collected from each donor. Genomic DNA from adults with common variable immune deficiency (CVID) and from healthy adult controls was the source for sequencing TCRbeta CDR3 repertoires. Diluted blood was density-centrifuged over Hypaque 1077 or Ficoll-Paque to isolate peripheral blood mononuclear cells. Genomic DNA was obtained from unsorted mononuclear cells through either Qiagen column purification or a centrifugation-based method.

Sequencing was performed on peripheral blood mononuclear cells. The chain was built from TRBV19 and TRBJ2-5; 8 bases in the middle match TRBD1. The source of this sequence is a human donor with common variable immunodeficiency. CDR3 DNA, as far as it was read: TGTGCCAGTAGCAGACAGGGGGAGACC. Protein translation: CASSRQGET. The full CDR3 is CASSRQGETQYF. With the rest looked up from the reference TRBV19 and TRBJ2-5 genes rather than sequenced, the full variable domain is DGGITQSPKYLFRKEGQNVTLSCEQNLNHDAMYWYRQDPGQGLRLIYYSQIVNDFQKGDIAEGYSVSREKKESFPLTVTSAQKNPTAFYLCASSRQGETQYFGPGTRLLVL.